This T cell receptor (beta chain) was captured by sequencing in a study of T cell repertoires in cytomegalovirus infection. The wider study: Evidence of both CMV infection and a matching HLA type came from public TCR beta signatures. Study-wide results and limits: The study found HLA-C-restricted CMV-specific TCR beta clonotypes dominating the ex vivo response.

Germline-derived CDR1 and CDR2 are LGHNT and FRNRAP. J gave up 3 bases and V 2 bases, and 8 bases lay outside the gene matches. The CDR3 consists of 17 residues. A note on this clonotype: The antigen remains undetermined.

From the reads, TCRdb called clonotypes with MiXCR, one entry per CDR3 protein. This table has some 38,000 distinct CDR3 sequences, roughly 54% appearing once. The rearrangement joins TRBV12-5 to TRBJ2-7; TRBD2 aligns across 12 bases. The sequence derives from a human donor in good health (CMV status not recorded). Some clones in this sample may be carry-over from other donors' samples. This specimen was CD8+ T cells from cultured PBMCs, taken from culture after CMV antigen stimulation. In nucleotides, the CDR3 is TGTGCTAGTGGTTTGTATTGGACTAGCGGGGACCGCTACGAGCAGTACTTC. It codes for CASGLYWTSGDRYEQYF.